The 17 T cell receptor beta chains listed next were all sequenced from one sample in a study of identical twins. TCRdb re-analysed the 5' RACE reads in MiXCR, keeping a single row per CDR3 protein. The sample carries roughly 770,000 distinct CDR3 sequences, about 20% recorded once. The same data also went into a second study, on T cells expressing NK-cell markers.

The sample consisted of PBMCs. The receptors originated from a woman between 18 and 30 years old in good health.

The chain combines TRBV5-1 with TRBJ2-7, with TRBD2 matching 7 bases. Germline assignment: CDR1 SGHRS and CDR2 YFSETQ. The CDR3 spans 15 residues. The trim removed 4 bases at V and 3 bases at J, leaving 10 bases unmatched. This CDR3 reads CASSPLTSSDYEQYF. The CDR3 region has the DNA TGCGCCAGCAGCCCCCTGACTAGCTCCGACTACGAGCAGTACTTC.

This clonotype was detected only a few times. This chain links TRBV12-3 or TRBV12-4 with TRBJ2-1, with 10 bases fitting TRBD1. J lost 8 bases, V lost 4 bases, and 14 bases had no gene match. This CDR3 comprises 17 residues. The CDR3, as DNA: TGTGCCAGCAGTTCGACAGGGGGCCTAACCCAGGCAGATGAGCAGTTCTTC. Translating it yields CASSSTGGLTQADEQFF.

The chain uses TRBV20-1 and TRBJ2-3; D perhaps matches TRBD1 (6 bases). V lost 0 bases, J lost 15 bases, and 13 bases lay in between. The CDR3 totals 11 residues. The germline CDR1 and CDR2 sequences are DFQATT and SNEGSKA (reference sequence). CDR3 protein: CSARDWRQVYF. The CDR3, as DNA: TGCAGTGCTAGAGATTGGAGACAGGTATATTTT.

The V call is TRBV12-5, the J call TRBJ2-1; 10 bases are shared with TRBD1. The V segment lost 4 bases and the J segment 5 bases; nucleotides outside the gene matches: 8. The CDR3 extends over 16 amino acids. The germline V gene encodes CDR1 LGHNT and CDR2 FRNRAP. CDR3 DNA sequence: TGTGCTAGTGGTTCTCGGGACAGGGGACTAAACAATGAGCAGTTCTTC. This translates into CASGSRDRGLNNEQFF. Supplemented by reference TRBV12-5 and TRBJ2-1, the full variable domain reads DARVTQTPRHKVTEMGQEVTMRCQPILGHNTVFWYRQTMMQGLELLAYFRNRAPLDDSGMPKDRFSAEMPDATLATLKIQPSEPRDSAVYFCASGSRDRGLNNEQFFGPGTRLTVL.

The genes are TRBV20-1 and TRBJ1-2; possible D gene TRBD1, 6 bases. Germline V gene data show CDR1 as DFQATT and CDR2 as SNEGSKA (reference sequence). The CDR3 is 14 residues long. The ends were cut back, 6 bases at V and 7 bases at J, with 21 bases in the middle. The CDR3, as DNA: TGCAGTGCGACATATGGGGGGCGAGTGTCTGGCTACACCTTC. It yields the protein CSATYGGRVSGYTF.

This chain uses TRBV5-1 with TRBJ2-3, with D perhaps TRBD2 (5 bases). Germline V gene data show CDR1 as SGHRS and CDR2 as YFSETQ. The CDR3 consists of 15 residues. Between the trimmed V and J ends, which lost 0 bases and 5 bases, there was a span of 13 bases. DNA for the CDR3: TGCGCCAGCAGCTTGGAGGCGGACGGGGTAGATACGCAGTATTTT. This sequence encodes CASSLEADGVDTQYF.

This chain connects TRBV27 to TRBJ2-3; no definite D call. With 3 bases removed from V and 2 bases from J, the gap between germline ends came to 9 bases. Germline V gene lookup returns CDR1 MNHEY and CDR2 SMNVEV (reference sequence). The CDR3 has 14 residues. For the CDR3, the DNA is TGTGCCAGCAGTTTGGAACACCTCACAGATACGCAGTATTTT. Translating gives CASSLEHLTDTQYF.

This rearrangement joins TRBV5-5 to TRBJ2-1, with 7 bases identical to TRBD2. With 5 bases clipped from V and 8 bases from J, the junction kept 10 bases outside the gene matches. Germline V CDR1 and CDR2: SGHKS, YYEKEE (reference sequence). CDR3 length: 14 residues. CDR3 sequence reads: CASRYGGSLHEQFF. Written as DNA, the CDR3 is TGTGCCAGCAGGTACGGGGGGTCATTACATGAGCAGTTCTTC.

The chain uses TRBV20-1 and TRBJ2-4; 8 bases fit TRBD2. The CDR3 consists of 13 residues. V shed 7 bases and J 6 bases; nucleotides not matched to a gene: 8. CDR1 and CDR2 (germline): DFQATT, SNEGSKA (reference sequence). The DNA of the CDR3 is TGCAGTGGAATGAGCGGGGGTTTAAACATTCAGTACTTC. This translates into CSGMSGGLNIQYF.

The chain has TRBV11-3 and TRBJ2-1, with D uncertain. V was shortened by 8 bases and J by 3 bases, with 11 bases between the two germline ends. The CDR3 has 13 amino acids. CDR1 is SGHNT and CDR2 is YENEEA in the germline V gene. CDR3 region: CASGQALYNEQFF. The CDR3 coding sequence is TGTGCCAGCGGGCAGGCCCTCTACAATGAGCAGTTCTTC.

The table lists this clonotype with a few counts. This sequence joins TRBV3-1 and TRBJ2-1; maybe TRBD2 (6 bases). Looked up from germline, CDR1 is LGHDT and CDR2 is YNNKEL (reference sequence). Trimming left V 0 bases short and J 5 bases short, with 11 bases between. The CDR3 is 15 amino acids. CDR3 sequence: CASSQEGGPNNEQFF. The DNA for the CDR3 is TGTGCCAGCAGCCAAGAGGGAGGCCCCAACAATGAGCAGTTCTTC.

This clonotype was detected only a few times. The chain couples TRBV5-1 to TRBJ2-7, with 8 bases that match TRBD2. Germline trimming cut 3 bases from V and 3 bases from J; bases unmatched to any gene: 8. CDR1 and CDR2 from the germline V gene are SGHRS and YFSETQ. This CDR3 has 15 amino acids. CDR3 sequence reads: CASSSLTSGHYEQYF. CDR3 nucleotides: TGCGCCAGCAGCTCGCTAACTAGCGGCCACTACGAGCAGTACTTC.

The chain couples TRBV29-1 to TRBJ1-1; D is ambiguous. This CDR3 comprises 12 residues. The germline V gene has CDR1 SQVTM and CDR2 ANQGSEA. The ends were cut back, 8 bases at V and 5 bases at J, with 15 bases in the middle. The CDR3 loop is CSTQAVGTEAFF. In DNA, the CDR3 is TGCAGCACGCAGGCCGTCGGGACTGAAGCTTTCTTT.

The sample holds a few counts of this clonotype. The rearrangement uses TRBV7-9 and TRBJ2-5; tentatively, D is TRBD1 (6 bases). This CDR3 has 14 residues. CDR1 SEHNR and CDR2 FQNEAQ come from the germline V gene (reference sequence). The V end was cut by 5 bases, the J end by 5 bases, with 15 bases between. The CDR3 loop is CASSGHRVLETQYF. As DNA, the CDR3 is TGTGCCAGCAGCGGACACAGGGTATTGGAGACCCAGTACTTC.

This clonotype was counted many times. The chain links TRBV20-1 to TRBJ2-7; 8 bases are shared with TRBD1. The CDR3 runs to 15 residues. Germline CDR1 DFQATT, CDR2 SNEGSKA (reference sequence). With V trimmed by 0 bases and J by 1 base, 5 bases remained unmatched. The CDR3 DNA is TGCAGTGCTAGAGATGTCGACAGGGGTTCCTACGAGCAGTACTTC. Translation: CSARDVDRGSYEQYF.

This clonotype was counted only a few times. V and J are TRBV25-1 and TRBJ2-5; 8 bases are a match to TRBD2. This CDR3 spans 17 amino acids. J was trimmed by 5 bases and V by 8 bases; bases with no gene match: 19. CDR1 MGHDK and CDR2 SYGVNS come from the germline V gene. The CDR3 reads CASSTMGSGRRGETQYF. The DNA for the CDR3 is TGTGCCAGCTCCACGATGGGAAGCGGGAGAAGGGGGGAGACCCAGTACTTC.

The chain links TRBV29-1 to TRBJ2-7; perhaps TRBD2 as D (5 bases). Looked up from germline, CDR1 is SQVTM and CDR2 is ANQGSEA. The V gene lost 4 bases and the J gene lost 7 bases, with 17 bases spanning the gap. CDR3 length: 13 residues. CDR3 bases: TGCAGCGTTGCGGGGATCCTGGGGAGAGAGCAGTACTTC. Translation: CSVAGILGREQYF.